These 23 T cell receptor beta chains came from one sample sequenced in a study of blood T cells in healthy people across ages. It was with a sample-barcoded 5' primer and a J-beta primer mix that a second PCR of roughly 7 to 11 cycles was run. TCRdb used MiXCR to reprocess the 5' RACE reads, holding one entry per CDR3 protein. The sample has roughly 1.6 million distinct CDR3 sequences; roughly 32% are singletons. Sequenced material: blood. The receptor set was obtained from a woman aged 25-40 years in good health.

This clonotype showed up just a few times. The rearrangement joins TRBV20-1 to TRBJ2-1, with TRBD2 matching 8 bases. The germline gives CDR1 DFQATT, CDR2 SNEGSKA (reference sequence). The CDR3 contains 15 residues. The junction had 13 bases not matched to a gene; V was cut back by 5 bases and J by 7 bases. In nucleotides, the CDR3 is TGCAGTGCTTTCCCGGCTAGCGGGTTTAGGAATGAGCAGTTCTTC. This gives the protein CSAFPASGFRNEQFF.

The chain is built from TRBV6-5 and TRBJ1-1; unclear D gene. V was clipped by 8 bases and J by 5 bases, with 18 bases between them. The CDR3 is 14 amino acids. Germline CDR1 MNHEY, CDR2 SVGAGI. The CDR3 loop reads CASPDRSEETEAFF. As DNA, the CDR3 is TGTGCCAGCCCGGACCGGTCCGAGGAGACTGAAGCTTTCTTT.

The chain couples TRBV4-1 to TRBJ1-5; TRBD1 agrees at 7 bases. Germline V gene sequence: CDR1 MGHRA, CDR2 YSYEKL. The ends lost 0 bases at V and 1 base at J; junction bases unmatched: 12. This CDR3 comprises 19 residues. The CDR3 DNA sequence: TGCGCCAGCAGCCAAGATCACGGGACAGCCCCCCTAAGCAATCAGCCCCAGCATTTT. This encodes CASSQDHGTAPLSNQPQHF.

The V gene is TRBV11-2, the J gene TRBJ2-2, with TRBD2 identical over 9 bases. This CDR3 has 16 residues. Per the germline V gene, CDR1 is SGHAT and CDR2 is FQNNGV. J gave up 6 bases and V 3 bases, and 8 bases lay outside the gene matches. This CDR3 reads CASSFYGGGAPGELFF. For the CDR3, the DNA is TGTGCCAGCAGCTTTTACGGCGGGGGGGCCCCCGGGGAGCTGTTTTTT.

In the case of this clonotype: A read error is possible here, since a much larger clone lies one base away. The genes are TRBV4-2 and TRBJ2-1, with D perhaps matching TRBD2 (6 bases). Judging by the DNA end, TRBJ2-7 fits better; the J call may be wrong. Germline V gene sequence: CDR1 LGHNA, CDR2 YNFKEQ. The CDR3 is 16 residues long. As DNA, the CDR3 is TGTGCCAGCAGCCAAGTCGGAGGGGACCCATACAATGAGCAGTACTTC. It encodes CASSQVGGDPYNEQYF.

This clonotype came up a few times. The V and J genes are TRBV5-1 and TRBJ2-7; the match to TRBD2 covers 7 bases. The germline V gene encodes CDR1 SGHRS and CDR2 YFSETQ. The CDR3 is 15 residues long. With V trimmed by 4 bases and J by 2 bases, 9 bases remained unmatched. The CDR3 nucleotides are TGCGCCAGCAGCCTCCAGGGAGGGTTCACCTACGAGCAGTACTTC. Translation gives CASSLQGGFTYEQYF.

This clonotype was seen a few times. V and J are TRBV3-1 and TRBJ2-2; 8 positions agree with TRBD1. V was clipped by 3 bases and J by 3 bases; unmatched bases: 3. Germline V gene sequence: CDR1 LGHDT, CDR2 YNNKEL (reference sequence). The CDR3 length is 15 residues. Here the CDR3 reads CASSQDRVDTGELFF. The CDR3 coding sequence is TGTGCCAGCAGCCAGGACAGGGTAGACACCGGGGAGCTGTTTTTT.

The J gene is TRBJ2-1, the V gene TRBV6-6; 7 bases align to TRBD1. Germline trimming cut 4 bases from V and 1 base from J; bases unmatched to any gene: 7. The CDR3 runs to 16 residues. The V gene's germline CDR1 is MNHNY and CDR2 SVGAGI (reference sequence). CDR3 bases: TGTGCCAGCAGTTCCCTTCAGGGGGAATCCTACAATGAGCAGTTCTTC. Translated: CASSSLQGESYNEQFF.

V is TRBV12-3 or TRBV12-4 and J is TRBJ2-3, with TRBD2 matching over 7 bases. There are 16 residues in the CDR3. With 2 bases clipped from V and 0 bases from J, the junction kept 5 bases outside the gene matches. CDR3 loop: CASSLRRGSSTDTQYF. CDR3 nucleotides: TGTGCCAGCAGTTTACGGCGCGGGAGCAGCACAGATACGCAGTATTTT.

This clonotype was detected ten times or more. The chain joins TRBV12-3 or TRBV12-4 to TRBJ2-7, with D perhaps TRBD1 (6 bases). The CDR3 has 14 residues. Between the trimmed V and J ends, which lost 7 bases and 5 bases, there was a span of 18 bases. CDR3 sequence (DNA): TGTGCCAGCAATGAAGGGGGATTAGCTAACGAGCAGTACTTC. This encodes CASNEGGLANEQYF.

This chain joins TRBV6-5 and TRBJ1-2, with TRBD1 matching 7 bases. J lost 8 bases, V lost 5 bases, and 5 bases had no gene match. The CDR3 contains 12 residues. Germline CDR1 reads MNHEY; CDR2 reads SVGAGI. The CDR3 DNA follows: TGTGCCAGCAGTCGACAGGGACGAGGCTACACCTTC. This gives the protein CASSRQGRGYTF.

The chain couples TRBV4-1 to TRBJ2-6; tentatively, D is TRBD1 (5 bases). Trimming pared 4 bases from V and 0 bases from J, leaving 10 bases between. Germline loops: CDR1 MGHRA, CDR2 YSYEKL. This CDR3 region has 16 residues. CDR3 protein: CASSPEQVSGANVLTF. For the CDR3, the DNA is TGCGCCAGCAGCCCCGAACAGGTCTCTGGGGCCAACGTCCTGACTTTC.

J is TRBJ2-1 and V is TRBV10-1, with unresolved D. V was clipped by 3 bases and J by 8 bases, with 8 bases between them. This CDR3 contains 12 residues. Germline V lookup: CDR1 WNHNN, CDR2 SYGVQD (reference sequence). CDR3 amino acids: CASSEGFDEQFF. CDR3 DNA sequence: TGCGCCAGCAGTGAAGGGTTTGATGAGCAGTTCTTC.

The V and J genes are TRBV20-1 and TRBJ2-7, with 7 bases that match TRBD1. This CDR3 contains 12 residues. J was trimmed by 5 bases and V by 2 bases; bases with no gene match: 3. Germline V gene data show CDR1 as DFQATT and CDR2 as SNEGSKA (reference sequence). In DNA, the CDR3 is TGCAGTGCTAGAAGGGGGCCCGACGAGCAGTACTTC. This encodes CSARRGPDEQYF.

The chain joins TRBV20-1 to TRBJ2-7; 8 positions agree with TRBD2. The ends lost 6 bases at V and 2 bases at J; junction bases unmatched: 12. The CDR3 extends over 15 amino acids. CDR1 and CDR2 from the germline V gene are DFQATT and SNEGSKA (reference sequence). The CDR3 here is CSAPVFSGGTYEQYF. In DNA, the CDR3 is TGCAGTGCACCCGTTTTCTCGGGGGGGACCTACGAGCAGTACTTC.

The chain recombines TRBV30 with TRBJ1-1; TRBD1 might be the D (6 bases). Germline CDR1 is GTSNPN and CDR2 is SVGIG (reference sequence). This CDR3 comprises 13 residues. The germline V and J ends were trimmed by 3 bases and 7 bases, with 15 bases remaining between them. CDR3: CAWRGGRENEAFF. DNA for the CDR3: TGTGCCTGGAGAGGGGGGCGCGAGAATGAAGCTTTCTTT.

The CDR3: CASSVGTGGLITDTQYF. CDR3 DNA sequence: TGTGCCAGCAGCGTGGGGACAGGGGGCTTGATCACAGATACGCAGTATTTT. The chain combines TRBV9 with TRBJ2-3; 12 bases fit TRBD1. From germline, CDR1 is SGDLS and CDR2 YYNGEE. V lost 2 bases and J lost 2; bases outside the gene matches: 6. This CDR3 has 17 amino acids.

This clonotype has a single count. The V and J genes are TRBV9 and TRBJ1-1; the D is unclear. Germline assignment: CDR1 SGDLS and CDR2 YYNGEE. V was cut by 0 bases and J by 2 bases, with 8 bases left in between. The length of the CDR3 is 14 residues. For the CDR3, the DNA is TGTGCCAGCAGCGTAGGGGAGGTTAACACTGAAGCTTTCTTT. Its translation: CASSVGEVNTEAFF.

The rearrangement joins TRBV4-2 to TRBJ1-5; a weak D match, TRBD1 (5 bases). V lost 5 bases and J lost 4, with 12 bases in between. This CDR3 is built from 14 residues. CDR1 is LGHNA and CDR2 is YNFKEQ in the germline V gene. The CDR3 protein is CASSFWTNNQPQHF. In DNA form, the CDR3 reads TGTGCCAGCAGCTTCTGGACAAATAATCAGCCCCAGCATTTT.

This clonotype was detected ten times or more. The V gene is TRBV20-1, the J gene TRBJ2-4, with a possible D match to TRBD1 (6 bases). The CDR3 consists of 15 residues. Germline V lookup: CDR1 DFQATT, CDR2 SNEGSKA (reference sequence). Deletions cut 0 bases from V and 0 bases from J, with 9 bases between. The CDR3 DNA sequence: TGCAGTGCTAGAGAACAGGGCGTAGCCAAAAACATTCAGTACTTC. This encodes CSAREQGVAKNIQYF.

Details on this clonotype: A junction end diverges from the germline sequence, so it may reflect a read error. The chain recombines TRBV20-1 with TRBJ2-5; D unclear. Germline V lookup: CDR1 DFQATT, CDR2 SNEGSKA (reference sequence). The CDR3 runs to 15 residues. The CDR3 DNA reads as TGCAGTGCTAGAGCTCCGCAGGAGAACCAAGGGACCCAGTACTTC. This sequence encodes CSARAPQENQGTQYF.

In regard to this clonotype: Compared with germline, one end of the junction differs, possibly owing to a read error. The rearrangement uses TRBV27 and TRBJ2-4, with 14 bases lining up with TRBD2. Per germline, CDR1 MNHEY and CDR2 SMNVEV (reference sequence). The length of the CDR3 is 16 residues. CDR3 loop: CASSRGLAGAKSIQYF. As DNA, the CDR3 is TGTGCCAGCAGTAGGGGACTAGCGGGAGCCAAAAGCATTCAGTACTTC.

J is TRBJ2-1 and V is TRBV3-1; tentatively, D is TRBD2 (6 bases). Germline lookup yields CDR1 LGHDT and CDR2 YNNKEL (reference sequence). This CDR3 comprises 16 residues. Trimming took 7 bases from V and 4 from J, leaving 20 bases between them. The CDR3 loop is CASNTIGGGRYNEQFF. Here the CDR3 DNA reads TGTGCCAGCAACACCATTGGAGGAGGGCGGTACAATGAGCAGTTCTTC.